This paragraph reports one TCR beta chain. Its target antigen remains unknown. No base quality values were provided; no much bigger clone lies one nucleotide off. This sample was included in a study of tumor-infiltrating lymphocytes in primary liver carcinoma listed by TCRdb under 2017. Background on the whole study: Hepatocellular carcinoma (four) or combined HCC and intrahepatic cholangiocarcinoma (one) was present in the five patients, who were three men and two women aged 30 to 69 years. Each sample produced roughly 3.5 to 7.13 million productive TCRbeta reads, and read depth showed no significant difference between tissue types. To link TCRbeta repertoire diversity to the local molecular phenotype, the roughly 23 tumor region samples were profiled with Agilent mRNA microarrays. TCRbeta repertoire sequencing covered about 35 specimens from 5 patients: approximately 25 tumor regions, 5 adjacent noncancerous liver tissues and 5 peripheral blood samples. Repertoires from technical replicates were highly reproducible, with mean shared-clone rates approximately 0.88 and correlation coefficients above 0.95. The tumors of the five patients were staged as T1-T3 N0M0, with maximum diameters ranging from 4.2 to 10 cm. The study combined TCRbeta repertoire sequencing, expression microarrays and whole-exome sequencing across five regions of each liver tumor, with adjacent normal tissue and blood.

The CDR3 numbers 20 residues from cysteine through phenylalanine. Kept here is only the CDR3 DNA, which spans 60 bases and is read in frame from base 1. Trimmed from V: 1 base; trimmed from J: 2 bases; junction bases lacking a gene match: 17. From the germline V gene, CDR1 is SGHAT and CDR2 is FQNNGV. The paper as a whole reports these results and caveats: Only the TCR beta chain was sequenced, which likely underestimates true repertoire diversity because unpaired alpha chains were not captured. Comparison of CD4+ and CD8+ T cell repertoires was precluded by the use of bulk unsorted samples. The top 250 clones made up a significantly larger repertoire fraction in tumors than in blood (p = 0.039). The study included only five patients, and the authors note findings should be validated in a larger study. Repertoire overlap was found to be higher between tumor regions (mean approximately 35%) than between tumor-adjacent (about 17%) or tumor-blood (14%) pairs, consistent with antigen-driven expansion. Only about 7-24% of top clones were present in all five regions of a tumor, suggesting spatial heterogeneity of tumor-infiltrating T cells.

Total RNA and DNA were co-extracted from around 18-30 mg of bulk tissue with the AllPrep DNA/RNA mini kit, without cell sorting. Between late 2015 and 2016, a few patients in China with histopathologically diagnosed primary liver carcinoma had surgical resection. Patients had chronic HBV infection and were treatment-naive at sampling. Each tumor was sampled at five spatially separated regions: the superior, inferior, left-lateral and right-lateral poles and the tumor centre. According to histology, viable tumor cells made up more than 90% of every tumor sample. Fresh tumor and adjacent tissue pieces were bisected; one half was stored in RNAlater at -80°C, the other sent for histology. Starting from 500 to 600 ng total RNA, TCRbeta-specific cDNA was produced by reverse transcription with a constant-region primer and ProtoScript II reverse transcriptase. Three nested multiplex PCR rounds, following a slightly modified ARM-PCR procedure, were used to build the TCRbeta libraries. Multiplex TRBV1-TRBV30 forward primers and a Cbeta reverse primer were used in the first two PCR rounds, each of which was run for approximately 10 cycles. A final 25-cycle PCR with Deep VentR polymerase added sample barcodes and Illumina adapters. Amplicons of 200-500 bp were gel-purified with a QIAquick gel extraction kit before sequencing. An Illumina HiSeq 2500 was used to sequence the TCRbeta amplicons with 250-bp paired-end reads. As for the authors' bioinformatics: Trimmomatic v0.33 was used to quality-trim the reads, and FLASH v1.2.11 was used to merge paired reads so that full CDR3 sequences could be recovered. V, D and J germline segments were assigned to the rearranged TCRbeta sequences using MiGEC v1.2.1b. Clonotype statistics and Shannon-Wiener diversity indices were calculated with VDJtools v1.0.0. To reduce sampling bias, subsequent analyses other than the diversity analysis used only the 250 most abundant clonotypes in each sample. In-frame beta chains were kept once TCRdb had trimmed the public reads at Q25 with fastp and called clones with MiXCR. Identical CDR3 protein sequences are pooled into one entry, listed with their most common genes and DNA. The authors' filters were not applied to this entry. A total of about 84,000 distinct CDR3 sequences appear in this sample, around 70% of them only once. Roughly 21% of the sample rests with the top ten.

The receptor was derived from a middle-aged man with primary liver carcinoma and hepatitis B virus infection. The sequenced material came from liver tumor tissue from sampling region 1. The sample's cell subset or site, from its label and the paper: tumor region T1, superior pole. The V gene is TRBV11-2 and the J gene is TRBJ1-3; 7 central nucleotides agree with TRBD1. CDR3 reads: CASSLAYYRDRDFPGNTIYF. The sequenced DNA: TGTGCCAGCAGCTTAGCTTATTACCGGGACAGAGATTTCCCTGGAAACACCATATATTTT.